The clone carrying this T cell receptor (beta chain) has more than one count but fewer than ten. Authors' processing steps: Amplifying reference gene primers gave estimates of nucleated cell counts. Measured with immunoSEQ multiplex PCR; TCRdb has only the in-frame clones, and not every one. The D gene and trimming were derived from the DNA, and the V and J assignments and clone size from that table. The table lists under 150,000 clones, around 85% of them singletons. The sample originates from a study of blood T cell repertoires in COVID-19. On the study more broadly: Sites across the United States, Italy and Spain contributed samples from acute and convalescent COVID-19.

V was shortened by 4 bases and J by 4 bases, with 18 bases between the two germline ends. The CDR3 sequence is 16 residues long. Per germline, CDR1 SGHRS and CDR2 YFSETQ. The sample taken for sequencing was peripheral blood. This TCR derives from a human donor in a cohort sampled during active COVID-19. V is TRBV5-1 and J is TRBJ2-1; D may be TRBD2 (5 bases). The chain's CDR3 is CASSLSTSPGYNEQFF. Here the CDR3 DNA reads TGCGCCAGCAGCCTCTCAACTAGTCCGGGATACAATGAGCAGTTCTTC.